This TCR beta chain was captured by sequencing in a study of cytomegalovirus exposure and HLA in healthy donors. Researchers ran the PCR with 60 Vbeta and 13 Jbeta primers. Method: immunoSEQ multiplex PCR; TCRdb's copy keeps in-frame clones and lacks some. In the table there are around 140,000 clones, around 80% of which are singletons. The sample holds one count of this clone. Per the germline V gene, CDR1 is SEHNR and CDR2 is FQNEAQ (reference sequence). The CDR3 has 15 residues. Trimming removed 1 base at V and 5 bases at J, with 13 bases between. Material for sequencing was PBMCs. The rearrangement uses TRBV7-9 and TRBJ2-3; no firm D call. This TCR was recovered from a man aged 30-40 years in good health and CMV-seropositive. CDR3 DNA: TGTGCCAGCAGCTTAGTCGAGGTATGGGTAGATACGCAGTATTTT. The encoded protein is CASSLVEVWVDTQYF.